The 11 T cell receptor beta chains below were found in one sample sequenced in a study of tumor-infiltrating lymphocytes in primary liver carcinoma. Unsorted whole blood yielded the blood RNA, and germline DNA was also extracted. TCR beta cDNA came from about 450 ng total RNA, primed with a constant-region primer. The TCR beta library was amplified through three nested multiplex PCR rounds in a modified ARM-PCR procedure. Both of the initial two PCR rounds ran for nine to ten cycles and employed TRBV1-TRBV30 forward primers alongside a C-beta reverse primer. Each CDR3 protein gets one entry after TCRdb re-called the multiplex PCR reads with MiXCR. The sample includes about 310,000 distinct CDR3 sequences, about three fifths of them seen just once. The sample comprised peripheral blood. Receptors were obtained from a woman younger than 45 with primary liver carcinoma and hepatitis B virus infection.

As regards this clonotype: Being one base from a much bigger clone, this may be a read error. The DNA of the CDR3 is TGCAGCGTGGTGGACGGGACTGAACCTTTCTTT. Translated, it gives CSVVDGTEPFF. V usage is TRBV29-1 and J usage is TRBJ1-1; tentative D call: TRBD1 (5 bases). The germline V gene has CDR1 SQVTM and CDR2 ANQGSEA. The CDR3 runs 11 residues.

As regards this clonotype: This may come from a read error, since a much larger clone is one base off. The chain links TRBV29-1 to TRBJ2-7; 8 bases line up with TRBD1. The CDR3 has 14 amino acids. CDR1 is SQVTM and CDR2 is ANQGSEA in the germline V gene. The CDR3 DNA sequence: TGCTGCGTTGGCCGCAGGGGGCCAACATACGAGCAGTACTTC. It specifies CCVGRRGPTYEQYF.

This clonotype showed up just a few times. J is TRBJ2-3 and V is TRBV10-3; the D gene is possibly TRBD2 (6 bases). V lost 3 bases and J lost 2, with 12 bases in between. CDR3 length: 15 residues. Germline lookup yields CDR1 ENHRY and CDR2 SYGVKD. This CDR3 reads CAISDAGLDTDTQYF. CDR3 nucleotides: TGTGCCATCAGTGACGCGGGATTAGACACAGATACGCAGTATTTT.

The chain recombines TRBV11-2 with TRBJ2-7; D is perhaps TRBD1 or TRBD2 (5 bases each). Per the germline V gene, CDR1 is SGHAT and CDR2 is FQNNGV. The ends were cut back, 1 base at V and 7 bases at J, with 20 bases in the middle. The CDR3 runs 16 residues. DNA of the CDR3: TGTGCCAGCAGCTTAGTGGTAGGGGTGGGAGCGCAGGAGCAGTACTTC. Amino acids: CASSLVVGVGAQEQYF.

The chain joins TRBV11-2 to TRBJ2-1; D remains unclear. CDR3 length: 14 amino acids. V lost 8 bases and J 0 bases, leaving 11 bases between the germline ends. From germline, CDR1 is SGHAT and CDR2 FQNNGV. The CDR3 coding sequence is TGTGCCAGCCGAGGTAATGTCTCCTACAATGAGCAGTTCTTC. Translated: CASRGNVSYNEQFF.

This chain connects TRBV6-1 to TRBJ2-3; possibly TRBD2 for D (5 bases). Trimming pared 5 bases from V and 0 bases from J, leaving 12 bases between. The CDR3 extends over 15 amino acids. The V gene's germline CDR1 is MNHNS and CDR2 SASEGT. Here the CDR3 reads CASSPRDTSTDTQYF. The CDR3 DNA sequence: TGTGCCAGCAGTCCCCGGGATACTAGCACAGATACGCAGTATTTT.

In regard to this clonotype: Just one base apart from a much larger clone, this may be a read error. V and J are TRBV6-1 and TRBJ1-5; tentatively, D is TRBD1 (6 bases). The V and J ends lost 0 bases and 4 bases respectively, with 13 bases between them. The CDR3 runs to 16 residues. CDR1 MNHNS and CDR2 SASEGT come from the germline V gene. The DNA for the CDR3 is TGTGCCAGCAGTGAAGCGGGGGGGGGCTTTAATCAGCCCCAGCATTTT. This codes for CASSEAGGGFNQPQHF.

Concerning this clonotype itself: One end of the junction is discordant with germline, which a read error may explain. The V call is TRBV6-6, the J call TRBJ1-5; D is unresolved. The CDR3 consists of 15 residues. The germline gives CDR1 MNHNY, CDR2 SVGAGI (reference sequence). The CDR3 reads CASNYSRDSNQPQHF. In DNA form, the CDR3 reads TGTGCCAGCAATTACTCGAGGGATAGCAATCAGCCCCAGCATTTT.

This clonotype was counted only a few times. The rearrangement joins TRBV28 to TRBJ1-2, with D possibly matching TRBD1 (5 bases). Germline loops: CDR1 MDHEN, CDR2 SYDVKM. The CDR3 covers 12 residues. Trimming stripped 8 bases from V and 2 bases from J, with 9 bases between. This CDR3 reads CASGTRNYGYTF. Written as DNA, the CDR3 is TGTGCCAGCGGGACCCGGAACTATGGCTACACCTTC.

This clonotype was counted many times. This chain links TRBV11-2 with TRBJ2-7; tentative D call: TRBD2 (6 bases). This CDR3 contains 14 residues. Between the trimmed V and J ends, which lost 0 bases and 3 bases, there was a span of 9 bases. The V gene's germline CDR1 is SGHAT and CDR2 FQNNGV. The CDR3 nucleotides are TGTGCCAGCAGCTTAGAGTCCGGGGGCTACGAGCAGTACTTC. Its protein product is CASSLESGGYEQYF.

About this clonotype itself: The junction departs from germline at one end; a sequencing error may be responsible. The rearrangement joins TRBV4-3 to TRBJ2-3; a possible D gene is TRBD2 (6 bases). CDR3 length: 16 residues. Germline assignment: CDR1 LGHNA and CDR2 YSLEER. The CDR3 bases are TGCGCCAGTAGCCGAAGCCCCCCCCCGGGGGAAGATACGCAGTATTTT. It encodes CASSRSPPPGEDTQYF.